This entry is about one T cell receptor (beta chain). Its antigen has not been determined. It has no much larger one-base neighbor in the sample; base qualities were not kept. PBMC libraries used mostly around 0.5 ug of input genomic DNA for deep sequencing, with six replicates per sample. The immunoSEQ hsTCRbeta kit was used to prepare TCRbeta libraries according to the manufacturer's instructions. The finished libraries were brought together in one pool at 2.5 to 3.5 nM, which was then read using an Illumina NovaSeq 6000 S4 flow cell. In the source study's methods: Raw data preprocessing and quality control were performed with the immunoSEQ Analyzer. The analysis was restricted to productive rearrangements, with each unique CDR3 amino acid sequence defining a clonotype. Repertoire clonality was estimated as the Gini-Simpson index, which was calculated using the R package tcR. Student's t test was used to compare Gini indices, while Pearson correlation assessed associations with tumor size change. In TCRdb, the immuneACCESS table is reduced to in-frame sequences with V and J assigned. These tables do not hold every clone; where another copy was compared, an unresolved V gene accounts for under half, and the others remain unexplained. That table is the source of V, J and clone size, and D and trimming were worked out from the DNA. The sample data list roughly 15,000 clones, and under 85% of these were observed just once. Clones ranked in the top ten supply approximately 2.3% of the sample.

This sample was included in a study of neoadjuvant anti-PD-1 for oral cavity cancer (dated by TCRdb to the early 2020s). Turning to the overall study: Patients mostly received three to four biweekly doses of nivolumab at 3 mg/kg before curative-intent surgical resection. For patients who did not progress, a fourth nivolumab dose was given around day 43, followed by definitive surgical resection on days 50-56. Responders were defined as patients with complete response, partial response or stable disease by RECIST 1.1; non-responders were defined as patients with progression. A 33% response rate was observed in the parent correlative cohort, in which around 12 patients were included.

CDR1 and CDR2 are drawn from the germline V gene (reference sequence): MNHEY, SMNVEV. The CDR3 runs 18 amino acids, cysteine and phenylalanine included. Just CDR3 DNA is preserved here, 54 bases in frame from base 1. Clipping removes 6 bases from V and 4 bases from J, with 15 as the unmatched junction base count. The label giving this sample's time point can be read as: after neoadjuvant nivolumab, at surgical resection. None of the patients had received prior systemic or radiation treatment, and all were newly diagnosed with stage II-IVA oral cavity squamous cell carcinoma. Everyone in the cohort had locally advanced, HPV-negative oral cavity squamous cell carcinoma. Peripheral blood mononuclear cells were analyzed directly, without maintenance or expansion in culture. The samples were drawn from a longitudinal correlative study tied to a single-arm phase II trial testing neoadjuvant nivolumab in oral cavity squamous cell carcinoma. Subject-matched pre- and post-treatment PBMCs and tumors from three responders and three non-responders underwent genomic DNA-based TCRbeta sequencing. Peripheral blood mononuclear cells were collected before nivolumab treatment and were collected again after treatment, at the time of surgery. The Maxwell RSC DNA from Cells kit was used to extract genomic DNA from PBMCs.

The research as a whole found: TCR analyses included only a few patients per response group, and the authors called for larger cohorts for validation. Within PBMCs, T cell clonality (Gini index) was significantly higher in non-responders than responders after neoadjuvant nivolumab. Higher pretreatment blood TCRbeta clonality and lower post-treatment tumor TCRbeta clonality were correlated with higher pretreatment blood Treg/Th17 ratios.

The chain couples TRBV27 to TRBJ2-2; TRBD1 lines up with 9 middle nucleotides. Sequenced material: PBMCs, taken after nivolumab (anti-PD-1) treatment. The origin of this receptor is a person between 40 and 79 years old with oral cavity squamous cell carcinoma. The DNA sequence reads TGTGCCAGCAGCCGGGACAGGGCTACCTTCGAGCCCACCGGGGAGCTGTTTTTT. This codes for CASSRDRATFEPTGELFF.